This TCR beta chain was sequenced for a study of blood T cell repertoires in COVID-19. Across the study: COVID-19 samples from acute and convalescent phases originated in the United States, Italy and Spain.

Trimming removed 5 bases from V and 2 bases from J, with 15 bases in between. The CDR3 totals 16 residues. Germline CDR1 reads SNHLY; CDR2 reads FYNNEI. This clone was recorded only once. Recruits, aged about 18 to 95 years, lived in 24 US areas. The assay was immunoSEQ multiplex PCR, and TCRdb's table has in-frame clones only and misses some. Among nearly 300,000 clones listed, about nine tenths were seen once. The source is a woman aged 45 to 65 who had been exposed to COVID-19. Sequencing used PBMCs or T cells enriched from blood (not recorded which). The J gene is TRBJ2-2, the V gene TRBV2; TRBD2 is a possible D gene (7 bases). CDR3 loop: CASSFPGGFNTGELFF. In nucleotides, the CDR3 is TGTGCCAGCAGTTTCCCGGGGGGCTTCAACACCGGGGAGCTGTTTTTT.